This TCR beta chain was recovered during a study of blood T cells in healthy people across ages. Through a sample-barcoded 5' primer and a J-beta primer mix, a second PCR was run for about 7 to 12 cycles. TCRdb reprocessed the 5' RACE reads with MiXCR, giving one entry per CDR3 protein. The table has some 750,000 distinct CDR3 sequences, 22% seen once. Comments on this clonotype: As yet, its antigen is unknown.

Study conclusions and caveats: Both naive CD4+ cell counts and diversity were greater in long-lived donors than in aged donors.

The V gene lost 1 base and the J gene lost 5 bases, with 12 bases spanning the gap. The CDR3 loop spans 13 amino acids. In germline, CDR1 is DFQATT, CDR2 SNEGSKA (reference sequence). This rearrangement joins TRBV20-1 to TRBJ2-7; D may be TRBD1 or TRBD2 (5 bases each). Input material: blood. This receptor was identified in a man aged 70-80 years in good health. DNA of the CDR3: TGCAGTGCTAGAGCTCCGGGACGAAACGAGCAGTACTTC. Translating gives CSARAPGRNEQYF.